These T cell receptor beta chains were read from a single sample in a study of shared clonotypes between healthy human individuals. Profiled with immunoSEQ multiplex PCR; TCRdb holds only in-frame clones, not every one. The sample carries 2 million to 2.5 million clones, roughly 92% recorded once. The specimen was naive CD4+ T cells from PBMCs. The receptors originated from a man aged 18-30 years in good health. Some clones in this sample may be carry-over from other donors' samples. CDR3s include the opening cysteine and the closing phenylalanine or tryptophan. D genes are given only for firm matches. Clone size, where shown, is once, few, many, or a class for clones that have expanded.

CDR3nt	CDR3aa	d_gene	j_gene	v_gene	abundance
TGCGCCAGCAGCTTGGCCACTAGCGGGAGGGCAATTGAGCAGTTCTTC	CASSLATSGRAIEQFF	TRBD2	TRBJ2-1	TRBV5-1	.
TGTGCCAGCAAACGGTTGGACAGCCAAGAGACCCAGTACTTC	CASKRLDSQETQYF	.	TRBJ2-5	TRBV28	.
TGCAGCGTCTCCCTGGGGGGGGCCTCTGGAAACACCATATATTTT	CSVSLGGASGNTIYF	.	TRBJ1-3	TRBV29-1	.
TGTGCCAGCACTAAAGGAAGCGGGCACCCCTACGAGCAGTACTTC	CASTKGSGHPYEQYF	.	TRBJ2-7	TRBV6-5	.
TGTGCCAGCAGTGGTTCCGAGGGGACTGAAGCTTTCTTT	CASSGSEGTEAFF	.	TRBJ1-1	TRBV6-4	.
TGCAGCGTTGAAAAAGGCGCGGCGAACACTGAAGCTTTCTTT	CSVEKGAANTEAFF	.	TRBJ1-1	TRBV29-1	.
TGTGCCAGCAGCACCCGACAGGGGAGAGAGACCCAGTACTTC	CASSTRQGRETQYF	TRBD1	TRBJ2-5	TRBV7-3	.
TGTGCCAGCAGTTTTCGGGGATCTAGCAATCAGCCCCAGCATTTT	CASSFRGSSNQPQHF	.	TRBJ1-5	TRBV28	.
TGCGCCAGCAGTGAGTCGACGGCGGGAGGAGGGGAGCTGTTTTTT	CASSESTAGGGELFF	TRBD2	TRBJ2-2	TRBV10-1	.
TGTGCCAGCAGCCCACTCAGGGAATCCTACGAGCAGTACTTC	CASSPLRESYEQYF	.	TRBJ2-7	TRBV7-3	.
TGTGCCAGCAGTTACTCACAAAACACCGGGGAGCTGTTTTTT	CASSYSQNTGELFF	.	TRBJ2-2	TRBV6-5	.
TGCGCCAGCAGCTTTATGGGACAGGGGACCTACAATGAGCAGTTCTTC	CASSFMGQGTYNEQFF	TRBD1	TRBJ2-1	TRBV5-1	.
TGTGCCAGCAGTTCCAGGACAGGGGGTGACCAAGAGACCCAGTACTTC	CASSSRTGGDQETQYF	TRBD1	TRBJ2-5	TRBV6-5	.
TGTGCCAGCAGCTTATTAGGGGGCTCACTTACTAACACTGAAGCTTTCTTT	CASSLLGGSLTNTEAFF	TRBD1	TRBJ1-1	TRBV7-3	.
TGTGCCAGCAGCGCCCAAGGAGAGGAAAAACTGTTTTTT	CASSAQGEEKLFF	.	TRBJ1-4	TRBV9	once
TGCAGCGTTGGCTGGCGGAACACTGAAGCTTTCTTT	CSVGWRNTEAFF	.	TRBJ1-1	TRBV29-1	.
TGTGCCAGCTTATCCAGCGGGGAGACCCAGTACTTC	CASLSSGETQYF	.	TRBJ2-5	TRBV6-9	.
TGTGCCACCAGCAGAGCGCGTAGTCGGACAGATACGCAGTATTTT	CATSRARSRTDTQYF	.	TRBJ2-3	TRBV15	.
TGCGCCAGCAGCTTGGCCGGAACAGATACGCAGTATTTT	CASSLAGTDTQYF	.	TRBJ2-3	TRBV5-1	.
TGTGCCAGCAAAGGGGGGAGGCACTACAATGAGCAGTTCTTC	CASKGGRHYNEQFF	.	TRBJ2-1	TRBV27	.
TGTGCCAGCGGACAGGATCGCGGTCAGCCCCAGCATTTT	CASGQDRGQPQHF	TRBD1	TRBJ1-5	TRBV2	.
TGTGCCAGCAGCCCGATAGGCAGGTCCCTGGGAAACACCATATATTTT	CASSPIGRSLGNTIYF	.	TRBJ1-3	TRBV11-2	.
TGTGCCAGCAGCTTGCTAGCGGGAGGTTCAGATACGCAGTATTTT	CASSLLAGGSDTQYF	TRBD2	TRBJ2-3	TRBV7-8	.
TGTGCCAGCAGCCAAGAACTAGCGGGAGCGGGGACAGATACGCAGTATTTT	CASSQELAGAGTDTQYF	TRBD2	TRBJ2-3	TRBV4-2	.
TGTGCCAGCAGCCGCGCGACTAGCGGCTACGAGCAGTACTTC	CASSRATSGYEQYF	TRBD2	TRBJ2-7	TRBV5-8	.
TGTGCCACTGCCCGGCTAGCGGCTCCTAGCACAGATACGCAGTATTTT	CATARLAAPSTDTQYF	TRBD2	TRBJ2-3	TRBV27	.
TGTGCCAGCAGTTTGGGGTTGTGGGAAAGTACTGAAGCTTTCTTT	CASSLGLWESTEAFF	.	TRBJ1-1	TRBV28	.
TGCGCCAGCGCGAACCAGGGGGGCGAGCAGTACTTC	CASANQGGEQYF	.	TRBJ2-7	TRBV5-1	.
TGTGCCAGCAGCAGGAGTCTCAGAAGCGGGGAGCTGTTTTTT	CASSRSLRSGELFF	.	TRBJ2-2	TRBV14	.
TGTGCCTGGAGTTTAAGGGCGGGCGGCAATCAGCCCCAGCATTTT	CAWSLRAGGNQPQHF	.	TRBJ1-5	TRBV30	few
TGCAGTGCTACGTCCCATGATGGCTACACCTTC	CSATSHDGYTF	.	TRBJ1-2	TRBV20-1	.
TGTGCCAGCAGCCCCTGGGGGGGCGTAAGCACAGATACGCAGTATTTT	CASSPWGGVSTDTQYF	.	TRBJ2-3	TRBV9	.
TGTGCCAGCAGCCCGCGCGGATGGTACCAAGAGACCCAGTACTTC	CASSPRGWYQETQYF	.	TRBJ2-5	TRBV7-6	once
TGTGCCAGCAGCTTGGGGGACACAGATACGCAGTATTTT	CASSLGDTDTQYF	.	TRBJ2-3	TRBV7-9	.
TGTGCCAGCAGCCCATACCCCTTCCCCCGGGCGCAGGGCTACGAGCAGTACTTC	CASSPYPFPRAQGYEQYF	.	TRBJ2-7	TRBV14	.
TGTGCCAGTAGCACCGGAGGTTTCACAGATACGCAGTATTTT	CASSTGGFTDTQYF	.	TRBJ2-3	TRBV19	once
TGTGCCAGCAGGTCGGTGGGAGAGACCCAGTACTTC	CASRSVGETQYF	.	TRBJ2-5	TRBV2	.
TGTGCCAGCAGCTCACAGGGGGCTAACTATAGCTACACCTTC	CASSSQGANYSYTF	TRBD1	TRBJ1-2	TRBV7-3	.
TGCGCCAGCAGCATACAGGGAGGTGAGGAGACCCAGTACTTC	CASSIQGGEETQYF	.	TRBJ2-5	TRBV5-1	.
TGTGCCAGCAGTGTGGTAGAGACCCAGTACTTC	CASSVVETQYF	.	TRBJ2-5	TRBV2	.
TGCGCCAGCAGCACCGGAACGGGGGGCAATGAGCAGTTCTTC	CASSTGTGGNEQFF	TRBD2	TRBJ2-1	TRBV5-1	.
TGTGCCAGCAGTTTAAACGGACTAGCGCGCACCGGGGAGCTGTTTTTT	CASSLNGLARTGELFF	TRBD2	TRBJ2-2	TRBV27	.
TGTGCCAGCAACCTATCTGGGGGAGGGGAGACCCAGTACTTC	CASNLSGGGETQYF	TRBD2	TRBJ2-5	TRBV7-2	.
TGTGCCTGGGCGCGGGACAGCTCTAACTATGGCTACACCTTC	CAWARDSSNYGYTF	TRBD1	TRBJ1-2	TRBV30	.
TGTGCCAGCAGCCCCCTAGCGGGAGTCACGAATGAGCAGTTCTTC	CASSPLAGVTNEQFF	TRBD2	TRBJ2-1	TRBV7-2	once
TGCGCCAGCAGCCAAGATGGTTTCAGGGGGTCGGGCTACACCTTC	CASSQDGFRGSGYTF	TRBD1	TRBJ1-2	TRBV4-3	.
TGTGCCAGTAGTCTCGGGGAGGGGCTCCGGCGGGGCTACACCTTC	CASSLGEGLRRGYTF	.	TRBJ1-2	TRBV19	once
TGTGCCAGCAGTGCGACCGGGGGCACTGAAGCTTTCTTT	CASSATGGTEAFF	.	TRBJ1-1	TRBV6-4	.
TGTGCCAGCAGCTTATTGTCATGGGGCGCTCACGATACGCAGTATTTT	CASSLLSWGAHDTQYF	.	TRBJ2-3	TRBV7-9	.
TGTGCCAGCTCACCAAGACGGCCAGCCCAGGGCACAGATACGCAGTATTTT	CASSPRRPAQGTDTQYF	.	TRBJ2-3	TRBV18	.
TGTGCCAGCAGCCGCTTAAGGACAGGGTCCTATGGCTACACCTTC	CASSRLRTGSYGYTF	TRBD1	TRBJ1-2	TRBV7-9	.
TGTGCCAGCAGGGGGAATGTTAGGGCAGCTAACTATGGCTACACCTTC	CASRGNVRAANYGYTF	.	TRBJ1-2	TRBV25-1	.